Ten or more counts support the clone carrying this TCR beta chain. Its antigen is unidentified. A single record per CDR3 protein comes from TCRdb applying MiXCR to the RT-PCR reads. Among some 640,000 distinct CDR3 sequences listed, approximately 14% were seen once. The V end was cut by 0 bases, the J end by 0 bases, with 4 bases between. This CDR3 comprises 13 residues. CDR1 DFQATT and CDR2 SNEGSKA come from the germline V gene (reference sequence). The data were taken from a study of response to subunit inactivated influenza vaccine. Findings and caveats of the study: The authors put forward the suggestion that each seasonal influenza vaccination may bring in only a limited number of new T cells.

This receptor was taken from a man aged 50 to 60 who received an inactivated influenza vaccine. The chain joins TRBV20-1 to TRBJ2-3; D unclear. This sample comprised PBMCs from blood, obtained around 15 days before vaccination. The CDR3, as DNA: TGCAGTGCTAGAGATGCTAGCACAGATACGCAGTATTTT. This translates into CSARDASTDTQYF.